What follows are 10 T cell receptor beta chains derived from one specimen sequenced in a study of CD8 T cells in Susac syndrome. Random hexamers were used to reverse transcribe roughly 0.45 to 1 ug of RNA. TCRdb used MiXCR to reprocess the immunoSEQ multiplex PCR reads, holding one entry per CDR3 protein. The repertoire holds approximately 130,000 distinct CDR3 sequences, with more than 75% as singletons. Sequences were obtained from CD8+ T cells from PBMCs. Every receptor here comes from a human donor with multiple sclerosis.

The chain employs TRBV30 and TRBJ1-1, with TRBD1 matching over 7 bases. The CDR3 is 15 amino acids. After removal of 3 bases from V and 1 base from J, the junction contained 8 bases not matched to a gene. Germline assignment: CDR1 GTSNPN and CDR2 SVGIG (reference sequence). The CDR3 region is CAWSGGQTENTEAFF. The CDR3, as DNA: TGTGCCTGGAGCGGGGGACAGACCGAGAACACTGAAGCTTTCTTT.

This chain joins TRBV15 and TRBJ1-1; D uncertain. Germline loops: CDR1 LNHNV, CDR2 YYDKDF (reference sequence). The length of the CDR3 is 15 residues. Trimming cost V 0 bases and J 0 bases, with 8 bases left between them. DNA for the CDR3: TGTGCCACCAGCAGAGATAGGCAACTGAACACTGAAGCTTTCTTT. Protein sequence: CATSRDRQLNTEAFF.

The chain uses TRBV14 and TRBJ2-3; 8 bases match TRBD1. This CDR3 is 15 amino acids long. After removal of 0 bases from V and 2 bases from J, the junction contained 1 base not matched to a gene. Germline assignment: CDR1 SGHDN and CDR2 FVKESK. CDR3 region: CASSQEDRDTDTQYF. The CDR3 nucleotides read TGTGCCAGCAGCCAAGAGGACAGGGACACAGATACGCAGTATTTT.

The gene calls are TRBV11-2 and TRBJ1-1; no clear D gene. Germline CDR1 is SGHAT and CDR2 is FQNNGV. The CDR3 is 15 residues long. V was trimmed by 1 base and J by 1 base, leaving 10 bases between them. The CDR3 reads CASSLVVWGNTEAFF. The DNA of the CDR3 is TGTGCCAGCAGCTTAGTAGTGTGGGGGAACACTGAAGCTTTCTTT.

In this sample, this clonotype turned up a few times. CDR3 nucleotide sequence: TGTGCCAGCAGTTACGGGACTACTTTACAGTACTTC. Its protein product is CASSYGTTLQYF. The rearrangement joins TRBV28 to TRBJ2-5; 7 nucleotides line up with TRBD2. The CDR3 totals 12 residues. The germline gives CDR1 MDHEN, CDR2 SYDVKM. V trimming: 4 bases; J trimming: 11 bases; junction bases outside the gene matches: 7.

The CDR3, as DNA: TGTGCCAGCAGCACCAACCGGGACAGGGAGTACTTC. This translates into CASSTNRDREYF. The V gene is TRBV7-9, the J gene TRBJ2-7; 9 bases align to TRBD1. The germline gives CDR1 SEHNR, CDR2 FQNEAQ (reference sequence). The ends lost 5 bases at V and 11 bases at J; junction bases unmatched: 7. This CDR3 contains 12 residues.

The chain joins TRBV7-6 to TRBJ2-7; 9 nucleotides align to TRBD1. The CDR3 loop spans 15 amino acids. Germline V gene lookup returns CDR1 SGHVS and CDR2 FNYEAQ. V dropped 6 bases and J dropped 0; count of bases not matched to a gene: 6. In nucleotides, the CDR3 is TGTGCCAGCAGTCCCGGGACAGGGCTCTCCTACGAGCAGTACTTC. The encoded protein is CASSPGTGLSYEQYF.

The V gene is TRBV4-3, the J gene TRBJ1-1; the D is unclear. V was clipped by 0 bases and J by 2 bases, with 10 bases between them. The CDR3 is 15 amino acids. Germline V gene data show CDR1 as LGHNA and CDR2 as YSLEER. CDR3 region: CASSQEGGLNTEAFF. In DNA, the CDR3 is TGCGCCAGCAGCCAAGAAGGTGGCCTTAACACTGAAGCTTTCTTT.

DNA of the CDR3: TGTGCCACCAGCAGGTTAGCGGGCGATGGCGATGAGCAGTTCTTC. Residues: CATSRLAGDGDEQFF. The chain employs TRBV15 and TRBJ2-1, with 7 nucleotides matching TRBD2. J gave up 8 bases and V 3 bases, and 10 bases lay outside the gene matches. The CDR3 has 15 amino acids. Per germline, CDR1 LNHNV and CDR2 YYDKDF (reference sequence).

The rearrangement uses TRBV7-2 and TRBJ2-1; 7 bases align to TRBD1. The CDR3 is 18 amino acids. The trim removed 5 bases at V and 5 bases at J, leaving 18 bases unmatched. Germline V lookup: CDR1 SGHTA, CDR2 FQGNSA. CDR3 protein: CASSPTGAIETIDNEQFF. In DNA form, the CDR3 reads TGTGCCAGCAGCCCCACAGGGGCGATCGAAACCATCGACAATGAGCAGTTCTTC.